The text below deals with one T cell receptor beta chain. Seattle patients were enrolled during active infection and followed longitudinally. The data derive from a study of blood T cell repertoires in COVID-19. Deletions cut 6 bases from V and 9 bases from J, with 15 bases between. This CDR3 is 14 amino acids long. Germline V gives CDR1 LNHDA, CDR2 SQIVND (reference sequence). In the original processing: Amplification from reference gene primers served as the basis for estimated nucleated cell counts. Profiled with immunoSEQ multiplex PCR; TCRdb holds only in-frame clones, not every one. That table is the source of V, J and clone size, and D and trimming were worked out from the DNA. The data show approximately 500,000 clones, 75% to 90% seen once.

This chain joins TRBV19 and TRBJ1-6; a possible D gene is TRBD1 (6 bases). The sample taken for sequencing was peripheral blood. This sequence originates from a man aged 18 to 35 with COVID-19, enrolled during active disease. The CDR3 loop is CASSGDRQTSPLHF. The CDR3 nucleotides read TGTGCCAGTAGCGGAGACAGGCAGACTTCACCCCTCCACTTT.